This T cell receptor (beta chain) was observed in a study of identical twins. TCRdb called the 5' RACE reads again in MiXCR, with one record for every CDR3 protein. This sample yields around 220,000 distinct CDR3 sequences, of which approximately 10% are seen a single time; more than 8% belongs to the top ten. CDR3 length equals 14 residues. As concerns this clonotype: One end of the junction does not line up with germline, which may come from a read error.

V is TRBV12-3 or TRBV12-4 and J is TRBJ2-2; a possible D gene is TRBD1 (5 bases). Sequenced sample: memory T cells sorted from blood. The source is a man in his forties or fifties in good health. DNA of the CDR3: TGTGCCAGCAGATTAGGACAGAACACCGGGGAGCTGTTTTTT. Protein product: CASRLGQNTGELFF.